These 3 T cell receptor beta chains were sequenced from one sample in a study of beta chain features in type 1 diabetes. General study findings and limits: Type 1 diabetes patients had TCRB CDR3s that were shorter (moderately but significantly so) in all four CD4+ subsets.

These receptors lack a known antigen. Every bit of the isolated RNA underwent reverse transcription, so sequencing read expressed TCRB transcripts. The method was immunoSEQ multiplex PCR; TCRdb's version includes in-frame clones alone and lacks a portion of them. In the table there are over 90,000 clones, over 25% of which are singletons. The sequenced sample was central memory CD4+ T cells from blood. The receptors shown here come from a woman between 18 and 30 years old with type 1 diabetes.

This chain links TRBV9 with TRBJ2-1; D might be TRBD1 (6 bases). Germline V gene data show CDR1 as SGDLS and CDR2 as YYNGEE. CDR3 length: 14 amino acids. Deletions cut 3 bases from V and 6 bases from J, with 13 bases between. The CDR3 reads CASSARLGGNEQFF. Here the CDR3 DNA reads TGTGCCAGCAGCGCCCGTCTAGGGGGCAATGAGCAGTTCTTC.

This clone was detected a few times. The chain has TRBV2 and TRBJ1-1; tentatively, D is TRBD1 (5 bases). Trimming left V 9 bases short and J 0 bases short, with 11 bases between. The CDR3 loop spans 13 amino acids. Germline loops: CDR1 SNHLY, CDR2 FYNNEI. CDR3 DNA sequence: TGTGCCAGTGCGGGACGGTTGAACACTGAAGCTTTCTTT. Its protein product is CASAGRLNTEAFF.

This sequence joins TRBV6-5 and TRBJ2-4; 7 nucleotides align to TRBD1. The germline CDR1 and CDR2 sequences are MNHEY and SVGAGI. The ends lost 8 bases at V and 3 bases at J; junction bases unmatched: 10. The CDR3 totals 15 residues. CDR3 DNA sequence: TGTGCCAGCGGAACCCGGACAGGAGTCAAAAACATTCAGTACTTC. Protein: CASGTRTGVKNIQYF.